This T cell receptor beta chain was obtained from a study of blood T cell repertoires in COVID-19. The CDR3 is 12 amino acids. After removal of 7 bases from V and 3 bases from J, the junction contained 2 bases not matched to a gene. Germline V gene sequence: CDR1 MNHEY, CDR2 SVGAGI. This clone occurred once. Sequencing was performed with immunoSEQ multiplex PCR; in TCRdb, only in-frame clones are kept and a portion is missing. The repertoire has 120,000 to 150,000 clones, approximately 89% of them found once; the top ten carry 1.5% to 2%. This rearrangement joins TRBV6-5 to TRBJ2-7; 8 bases agree with TRBD2. This clonotype was obtained from a human donor in a cohort sampled during active COVID-19. Sequencing used peripheral blood. This CDR3 reads CASKAGGYEQYF. The CDR3 DNA reads as TGTGCCAGCAAGGCGGGGGGCTACGAGCAGTACTTC.